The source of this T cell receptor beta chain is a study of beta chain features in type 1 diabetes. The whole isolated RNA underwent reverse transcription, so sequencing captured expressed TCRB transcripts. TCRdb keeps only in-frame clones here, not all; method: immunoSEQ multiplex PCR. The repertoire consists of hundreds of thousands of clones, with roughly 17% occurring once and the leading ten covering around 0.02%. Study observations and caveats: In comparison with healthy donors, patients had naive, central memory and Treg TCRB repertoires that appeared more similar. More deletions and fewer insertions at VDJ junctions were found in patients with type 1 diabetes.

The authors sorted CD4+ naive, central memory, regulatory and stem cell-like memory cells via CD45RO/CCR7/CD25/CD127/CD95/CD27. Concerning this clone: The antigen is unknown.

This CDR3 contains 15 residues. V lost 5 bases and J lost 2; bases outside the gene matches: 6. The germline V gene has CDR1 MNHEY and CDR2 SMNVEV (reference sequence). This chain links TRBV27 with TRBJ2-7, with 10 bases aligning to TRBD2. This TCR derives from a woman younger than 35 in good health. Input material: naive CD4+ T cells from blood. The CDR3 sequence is CASSMIAGGTYEQYF. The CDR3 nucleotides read TGTGCCAGCAGTATGATAGCGGGAGGCACCTACGAGCAGTACTTC.